Below are 26 T cell receptor beta chains sequenced from a single sample in a study of T cell repertoires in cytomegalovirus infection. TCRdb reprocessed the reads via MiXCR and lists one record per CDR3 protein. Seen here are about 530,000 distinct CDR3 sequences, about 26% observed once, and the top ten hold about 13%. The sequencing sample was made of PBMCs. These receptors all come from a human donor in good health (CMV status not recorded). Some clones in this sample may be carry-over from other donors' samples.

The chain couples TRBV4-1 to TRBJ2-5; 10 positions agree with TRBD1. Per germline, CDR1 MGHRA and CDR2 YSYEKL. The CDR3 extends over 15 amino acids. The V gene end was trimmed by 4 bases and the J gene end by 5 bases; junction bases not matched to a gene: 7. CDR3 sequence (DNA): TGCGCCAGCAGCCTGGGACAGGGGAAAGGGGAGACCCAGTACTTC. Translated, it gives CASSLGQGKGETQYF.

The chain carries TRBV7-2 and TRBJ2-7, with 10 positions matching TRBD2. CDR1 is SGHTA and CDR2 is FQGNSA in the germline V gene. Trimming at V came to 5 bases and at J to 5 bases, leaving 18 bases not matched to a gene. This CDR3 has 18 amino acids. DNA for the CDR3: TGTGCCAGCAGCCTGGGGAACATAGTACTAGCGGGACGGCACGAGCAGTACTTC. Translated: CASSLGNIVLAGRHEQYF.

This chain links TRBV7-2 with TRBJ1-1; D unclear. The CDR3 is 15 amino acids. Germline CDR1 and CDR2: SGHTA and FQGNSA. Trimming removed 8 bases at V and 0 bases at J, with 16 bases between. Here the CDR3 DNA reads TGTGCCAGCCGGAGGTCAAATGGGGTGAACACTGAAGCTTTCTTT. Encoded protein: CASRRSNGVNTEAFF.

This clonotype has just a few counts. The rearrangement links TRBV11-2 to TRBJ1-1; TRBD1 is a possible D gene (5 bases). V lost 1 base and J 3 bases, leaving 9 bases between the germline ends. Germline CDR1 is SGHAT and CDR2 is FQNNGV. The CDR3 has 14 amino acids. The CDR3 region is CASSLGDGDTEAFF. CDR3 DNA: TGTGCCAGCAGCTTAGGGGACGGGGACACTGAAGCTTTCTTT. Complete variable domain (other parts from reference TRBV11-2 and TRBJ1-1): EAGVAQSPRYKIIEKRQSVAFWCNPISGHATLYWYQQILGQGPKLLIQFQNNGVVDDSQLPKDRFSAERLKGVDSTLKIQPAKLEDSAVYLCASSLGDGDTEAFFGQGTRLTVV.

In this sample, this clonotype turned up many times. This rearrangement joins TRBV24-1 to TRBJ2-3, with TRBD2 matching 15 bases. CDR1 KGHDR and CDR2 SFDVKD come from the germline V gene. CDR3 size: 18 residues. J gave up 9 bases and V 1 base, and 10 bases lay outside the gene matches. This CDR3 is CATSDFPIGLAGGLTQYF. The DNA for the CDR3 is TGTGCCACCAGTGATTTCCCTATAGGACTAGCGGGAGGGCTAACGCAGTATTTT.

This clonotype has at least ten counts. V usage is TRBV6-2 or TRBV6-3 and J usage is TRBJ2-7; no clear D. The CDR3 totals 13 residues. Trimming cost V 2 bases and J 2 bases, with 7 bases left between them. Germline V CDR1 and CDR2: MNHEY, SVGEGT. CDR3 region: CASSYDGTYEQYV. The CDR3, as DNA: TGTGCCAGCAGTTACGACGGTACCTACGAGCAGTACGTC.

This chain uses TRBV10-2 with TRBJ2-5; D uncertain. Per germline, CDR1 WSHSY and CDR2 SAAADI. CDR3 size: 12 residues. Trimming pared 4 bases from V and 7 bases from J, leaving 10 bases between. Here the CDR3 reads CASSGDPGTQYF. CDR3 DNA: TGCGCCAGCAGTGGTGACCCAGGGACCCAGTACTTC.

In its sample, this clonotype was seen a few times. The rearrangement links TRBV20-1 to TRBJ2-1, with D tentatively TRBD2 (6 bases). CDR3 size: 15 residues. V shed 3 bases and J shed 3 bases, with 15 bases lying between them. Germline CDR1 and CDR2: DFQATT and SNEGSKA (reference sequence). The DNA of the CDR3 is TGCAGTGCTAGGCCGGGGGTAGCGGTCTACAATGAGCAGTTCTTC. It encodes CSARPGVAVYNEQFF.

This clonotype has a handful of counts. The J gene is TRBJ2-5, the V gene TRBV9, with 7 bases fitting TRBD1. Per the germline V gene, CDR1 is SGDLS and CDR2 is YYNGEE. J was trimmed by 4 bases and V by 0 bases; bases with no gene match: 6. The CDR3 totals 15 residues. The CDR3 coding sequence is TGTGCCAGCAGCGTAGGAGGGGGCCAGGTAGAGACCCAGTACTTC. Translation gives CASSVGGGQVETQYF.

The V gene is TRBV28, the J gene TRBJ1-1, with TRBD1 matching over 8 bases. The CDR3 contains 13 residues. Germline values: CDR1 MDHEN, CDR2 SYDVKM. Trimming cost V 2 bases and J 11 bases; bases outside gene matches: 7. DNA for the CDR3: TGTGCCAGCAGTTTACCGAGACAGGGGCCGGCTTTCTTT. Translation: CASSLPRQGPAFF.

This clonotype was seen a handful of times. This chain connects TRBV27 to TRBJ2-2; 9 bases match TRBD2. Trimming cost V 4 bases and J 0 bases; bases outside gene matches: 12. Per the germline V gene, CDR1 is MNHEY and CDR2 is SMNVEV (reference sequence). The CDR3 length is 19 residues. The CDR3, as DNA: TGTGCCAGCAGTTCACTGACCGCGACTAGCGGTTCGAACACCGGGGAGCTGTTTTTT. It yields the protein CASSSLTATSGSNTGELFF.

This clonotype has a handful of counts. The chain combines TRBV7-2 with TRBJ2-1; 9 nucleotides match TRBD2. The germline gives CDR1 SGHTA, CDR2 FQGNSA. V shed 3 bases and J 7 bases; nucleotides not matched to a gene: 7. The CDR3 extends over 15 amino acids. CDR3 sequence (DNA): TGTGCCAGCAGCTTGCTAGCGGGATCGCAGAATGAGCAGTTCTTC. Amino acid sequence: CASSLLAGSQNEQFF.

Only a few counts were recorded for this clonotype. The rearrangement links TRBV6-6 to TRBJ2-1; TRBD2 matches 15 bases. The V gene end was trimmed by 5 bases and the J gene end by 8 bases; junction bases not matched to a gene: 10. Germline CDR1 MNHNY, CDR2 SVGAGI (reference sequence). There are 17 residues in the CDR3. The CDR3 nucleotides are TGTGCCAGCAGTCGGACTAGCGGGAGGGCCTTTTTGGATGAGCAGTTCTTC. It specifies CASSRTSGRAFLDEQFF.

This clonotype has more than one count but fewer than ten. The chain employs TRBV15 and TRBJ1-1; D gene uncertain. V was cut by 4 bases and J by 0 bases, with 9 bases left in between. In germline, CDR1 is LNHNV, CDR2 YYDKDF (reference sequence). The CDR3 is 14 amino acids. Written as DNA, the CDR3 is TGTGCCACCAGCATTGGTCCTATGAACACTGAAGCTTTCTTT. It is translated as CATSIGPMNTEAFF.

V usage is TRBV28 and J usage is TRBJ2-7, with D maybe TRBD2 (6 bases). This CDR3 region has 14 residues. The V end lost 8 bases, the J end lost 3 bases, and 17 bases lay between the germline ends. Germline CDR1 MDHEN, CDR2 SYDVKM. The chain's CDR3 is CASGSGVNGYEQYF. The CDR3 nucleotides read TGTGCCAGCGGATCGGGAGTCAATGGCTACGAGCAGTACTTC.

This clonotype has at least ten counts. The V and J genes are TRBV28 and TRBJ1-1, with D possibly matching TRBD1 (6 bases). The CDR3 extends over 13 amino acids. CDR1 is MDHEN and CDR2 is SYDVKM in the germline V gene. Deletions cut 6 bases from V and 1 base from J, with 9 bases between. The CDR3 DNA reads as TGTGCCAGCAGCTTCAGGGGGAACACTGAAGCTTTCTTT. Amino acid sequence: CASSFRGNTEAFF.

This clonotype was detected a few times. V gene TRBV19 combines with J gene TRBJ1-2; a possible D gene is TRBD1 (6 bases). The germline V and J ends were trimmed by 3 bases and 4 bases, with 18 bases remaining between them. This CDR3 spans 16 amino acids. CDR1 is LNHDA, CDR2 SQIVND, per germline (reference sequence). CDR3 coding DNA: TGTGCCAGTAGTATGGCAGGGGCGAACCCGCTCTATGGCTACACCTTC. Protein product: CASSMAGANPLYGYTF.

V and J are TRBV6-2 or TRBV6-3 and TRBJ1-5; TRBD1 is a possible D gene (5 bases). The CDR3 sequence is 14 residues long. Looked up from germline, CDR1 is MNHEY and CDR2 is SVGEGT. The V gene lost 4 bases and the J gene lost 6 bases, with 13 bases spanning the gap. This CDR3 reads CASSSWTMSQPQHF. The CDR3, as DNA: TGTGCCAGCAGTTCCTGGACAATGAGTCAGCCCCAGCATTTT.

The CDR3 region has the DNA TGTGCCAGCAGTCCAGTCGAGGGGAGCTACGAGCAGTACTTC. This encodes CASSPVEGSYEQYF. The chain combines TRBV6-2 or TRBV6-3 with TRBJ2-7; either TRBD1 or TRBD2 may fit D (5 bases each). V lost 5 bases and J 3 bases, leaving 14 bases between the germline ends. CDR3 size: 14 residues. Germline values: CDR1 MNHEY, CDR2 SVGEGT.

This chain connects TRBV25-1 to TRBJ2-3; 8 positions match TRBD2. CDR3 length: 15 amino acids. Germline V gives CDR1 MGHDK, CDR2 SYGVNS. V gave up 3 bases and J gave up 4 bases; unmatched junction bases: 6. CDR3 sequence (DNA): TGTGCCAGCAGTGACCCGACTAGCGCCGCAGATACGCAGTATTTT. Encoded protein: CASSDPTSAADTQYF.

This clonotype has at least ten counts. This chain connects TRBV28 to TRBJ1-4; D might be TRBD1 (5 bases). Trimming left V 7 bases short and J 6 bases short, with 12 bases between. Germline V lookup: CDR1 MDHEN, CDR2 SYDVKM. The CDR3 is 13 amino acids. The CDR3 region has the DNA TGTGCCAGCAACTGGCAGGGTTATGAAAAACTGTTTTTT. Its translation: CASNWQGYEKLFF.

This clonotype has only a few counts. V is TRBV11-2 and J is TRBJ2-2; TRBD2 matches 10 bases. The CDR3 runs to 18 residues. The ends lost 5 bases at V and 4 bases at J; junction bases unmatched: 13. From germline, CDR1 is SGHAT and CDR2 FQNNGV. CDR3 in DNA: TGTGCCAGCAGCCTTAGACCGGGACTAGCGAGTGGCACCGGGGAGCTGTTTTTT. This sequence encodes CASSLRPGLASGTGELFF.

At least ten counts were recorded for this clonotype. This rearrangement joins TRBV7-2 to TRBJ1-2, with 11 positions matching TRBD1. This CDR3 is built from 14 residues. Germline V gene sequence: CDR1 SGHTA, CDR2 FQGNSA. The V gene end was trimmed by 6 bases and the J gene end by 6 bases; junction bases not matched to a gene: 6. The CDR3 DNA sequence: TGTGCCAGCAGTTCGGACAGGGGGCAGAATGGCTACACCTTC. Its translation: CASSSDRGQNGYTF.

This rearrangement joins TRBV20-1 to TRBJ2-3, with no clear D. Trimming took 0 bases from V and 2 from J, leaving 3 bases between them. This CDR3 has 12 residues. Per germline, CDR1 DFQATT and CDR2 SNEGSKA (reference sequence). For the CDR3, the DNA is TGCAGTGCTAGAGAGATCACAGATACGCAGTATTTT. Translated: CSAREITDTQYF.

The chain links TRBV7-3 to TRBJ2-3, with TRBD2 matching 11 bases. Germline assignment: CDR1 SGHTA and CDR2 FQGTGA. The CDR3 has 15 residues. Unmatched junction bases numbered 5, after V lost 5 bases and J lost 4 bases. The CDR3 protein is CASSQTSGTSDTQYF. In DNA form, the CDR3 reads TGTGCCAGCAGCCAGACTAGCGGGACCTCAGATACGCAGTATTTT.

V is TRBV5-1 and J is TRBJ1-2; 9 nucleotides align to TRBD1. V was clipped by 0 bases and J by 6 bases; unmatched bases: 6. This CDR3 is built from 15 residues. Germline CDR1 and CDR2: SGHRS and YFSETQ. The DNA of the CDR3 is TGCGCCAGCAGCTTGGATTTGGACAGGGGAGATGGCTACACCTTC. Amino acid sequence: CASSLDLDRGDGYTF. Together with reference TRBV5-1 and TRBJ1-2, the CDR3 gives the full variable domain: KAGVTQTPRYLIKTRGQQVTLSCSPISGHRSVSWYQQTPGQGLQFLFEYFSETQRNKGNFPGRFSGRQFSNSRSEMNVSTLELGDSALYLCASSLDLDRGDGYTFGSGTRLTVV.